The present TCR beta chain was sequenced within a study of blood T cells in healthy people across ages. Primed by a sample-barcoded 5' primer and a J-beta primer mix, a second PCR proceeded for roughly 7 to 12 cycles. Using its own MiXCR run on the 5' RACE reads, TCRdb lists one record per CDR3 protein. The sample lists 1.5 million to 2 million distinct CDR3 sequences, approximately 30% seen once, with about 8% in the top ten. The V segment lost 3 bases and the J segment 12 bases; nucleotides outside the gene matches: 17. Looked up from germline, CDR1 is MDHEN and CDR2 is SYDVKM. The CDR3 sequence is 16 residues long. This clonotype was detected only a few times.

This chain connects TRBV28 to TRBJ2-1, with 7 bases that match TRBD2. The sequence derives from a young woman in good health. Material for sequencing was blood. The CDR3 region has the DNA TGTGCCAGCAGTTTCAGTACACCGCGGATGTCGGGGGGGCAGTTCTTC. Protein: CASSFSTPRMSGGQFF.